This T cell receptor (beta chain) was observed in a study of shared clonotypes between healthy human individuals. General observations from the study: For naive CD4 cells, around 5% of clonotypes were shared across a few donors. The study drew on few donors, limiting represented genetic and exposure-history diversity. It was the non-shared clonotypes that had lower generation probabilities than clonotypes shared by all four donors.

To note about this clone: As yet, its antigen is unknown.

CD8 cells classed as naive were CD45RO-negative and positively selected for CCR7, excluding terminally differentiated effector memory CD45RA+ cells. Nashville, Tennessee was home to all donors, each a Caucasian adult. Looked up from germline, CDR1 is MNHEY and CDR2 is SMNVEV (reference sequence). The length of the CDR3 is 15 residues. Trimming removed 6 bases from V and 3 bases from J, with 18 bases in between. Generated by immunoSEQ multiplex PCR, the TCRdb table keeps only in-frame clones and is missing some. Of some 2.1 million clones listed, roughly 95% are singletons. Sequenced: naive CD8+ T cells sorted from blood. This sequence originates from a man between 18 and 35 years old in good health. The rearrangement links TRBV27 to TRBJ2-7, with unresolved D. Here the CDR3 reads CASSRDQGLVYEQYF. The DNA for the CDR3 is TGTGCCAGCAGCCGAGATCAAGGGTTGGTCTACGAGCAGTACTTC.